These 14 T cell receptor beta chains originate from one sample sequenced in a study of follicular helper T cells after annual influenza vaccination. Using immunoSEQ multiplex PCR, the repertoire was profiled, and TCRdb retains in-frame clones only, with some absent. The table shows thousands of clones, with about 77% occurring only once. Time point: 2014-2015 season, pre-vaccination. Source: CXCR5+ CD38- circulating T follicular helper cells from blood, taken on the day of influenza vaccination. The subset denotes: circulating Tfh, non-naive CD4+CXCR5+PD-1+ (ICOS+CD38+ or ICOS-CD38-). Receptors were obtained from an adult who received the influenza vaccine.

The chain couples TRBV5-1 to TRBJ2-2; 9 positions agree with TRBD2. The CDR3 length is 15 residues. V trimming: 4 bases; J trimming: 2 bases; junction bases outside the gene matches: 3. Germline V lookup: CDR1 SGHRS, CDR2 YFSETQ. DNA of the CDR3: TGCGCCAGCAGCAGTAGCGGGGGAAACACCGGGGAGCTGTTTTTT. This translates into CASSSSGGNTGELFF.

V gene TRBV6-6 combines with J gene TRBJ2-7; possibly TRBD1 for D (8 bases). There are 13 residues in the CDR3. The V gene's germline CDR1 is MNHNY and CDR2 SVGAGI (reference sequence). Trimming stripped 6 bases from V and 3 bases from J, with 12 bases between. CDR3 DNA sequence: TGTGCCAGCAGGACAGGGGAGGGCTACGAGCAGTACTTC. Its translation: CASRTGEGYEQYF.

This sequence joins TRBV30 and TRBJ1-2; a weak D match, TRBD1 (5 bases). Germline assignment: CDR1 GTSNPN and CDR2 SVGIG (reference sequence). The CDR3 runs 15 residues. V lost 0 bases and J lost 5, with 16 bases in between. The CDR3 coding sequence is TGTGCCTGGAGTGTACGATCCGGGGGAACTTATGGCTACACCTTC. The encoded protein is CAWSVRSGGTYGYTF.

J is TRBJ2-1 and V is TRBV7-8; TRBD2 matches 11 bases. Germline CDR1 reads SGHVS; CDR2 reads FQNEAQ. This CDR3 spans 15 amino acids. V was clipped by 3 bases and J by 4 bases; unmatched bases: 2. CDR3 residues: CASSLASGGYNEQFF. Written as DNA, the CDR3 is TGTGCCAGCAGCTTGGCTAGCGGGGGGTACAATGAGCAGTTCTTC.

The V gene is TRBV28, the J gene TRBJ1-3, with 7 bases identical to TRBD1. The CDR3 totals 15 residues. CDR1 is MDHEN and CDR2 is SYDVKM in the germline V gene. The V and J ends lost 4 bases and 4 bases, in that order; junction bases with no gene match: 7. The chain's CDR3 is CASSSQGRQGNTIYF. The CDR3 coding sequence is TGTGCCAGCAGTTCACAGGGGCGCCAAGGAAACACCATATATTTT.

The chain has TRBV18 and TRBJ1-5; D unresolved. In germline, CDR1 is KGHSH, CDR2 LQKENI. V was cut by 5 bases and J by 8 bases, with 13 bases left in between. The length of the CDR3 is 13 residues. The CDR3 DNA sequence: TGTGCCAGCTCAACAGCCGAGGATGAGCCCCAGCATTTT. This sequence encodes CASSTAEDEPQHF.

The chain employs TRBV29-1 and TRBJ2-1, with 10 positions matching TRBD2. Trimming at V came to 5 bases and at J to 10 bases, leaving 5 bases not matched to a gene. The germline CDR1 and CDR2 sequences are SQVTM and ANQGSEA. This CDR3 is built from 12 residues. The DNA of the CDR3 is TGCAGCGTTCGCCTAGCGGGAGCGGAGCAGTTCTTC. It codes for CSVRLAGAEQFF.

V and J are TRBV19 and TRBJ1-2; 10 nucleotides align to TRBD1. Trimming took 4 bases from V and 4 from J; bases not matched to a gene: 6. The CDR3 is made up of 15 amino acids. Germline assignment: CDR1 LNHDA and CDR2 SQIVND (reference sequence). The CDR3 is CASSSSGQGTYGYTF. Written as DNA, the CDR3 is TGTGCCAGTAGTAGCTCGGGACAGGGGACCTATGGCTACACCTTC.

This chain connects TRBV6-5 to TRBJ2-3; TRBD2 aligns across 11 bases. The germline V gene encodes CDR1 MNHEY and CDR2 SVGAGI. V dropped 5 bases and J dropped 10; count of bases not matched to a gene: 5. This CDR3 spans 13 amino acids. CDR3 in DNA: TGTGCCAGCAGTAATAGCGGGAGGGCCCCGCAGTATTTT. Translation: CASSNSGRAPQYF.

The V and J genes are TRBV4-2 and TRBJ2-1, with 7 positions matching TRBD2. With 1 base clipped from V and 9 bases from J, the junction kept 9 bases outside the gene matches. The CDR3 length is 15 residues. Per germline, CDR1 LGHNA and CDR2 YNFKEQ. Written as DNA, the CDR3 is TGTGCCAGCAGCCAAGCGGCGCGGGAGTCAGGTGAGCAGTTCTTC. It specifies CASSQAARESGEQFF.

The genes are TRBV7-2 and TRBJ2-7, with TRBD1 identical over 9 bases. Germline lookup yields CDR1 SGHTA and CDR2 FQGNSA. The CDR3 is made up of 16 amino acids. The J segment lost 3 bases and the V segment lost 5 bases, leaving 11 bases of the junction unmatched. This CDR3 reads CASSPGVGQGNYEQYF. DNA of the CDR3: TGTGCCAGCAGCCCTGGAGTGGGACAGGGCAACTACGAGCAGTACTTC. Drawing the rest from reference TRBV7-2 and TRBJ2-7, the complete variable domain is GAGVSQSPSNKVTEKGKDVELRCDPISGHTALYWYRQSLGQGLEFLIYFQGNSAPDKSGLPSDRFSAERTGGSVSTLTIQRTQQEDSAVYLCASSPGVGQGNYEQYFGPGTRLTVT.

The sample holds a few counts of this clone. This chain links TRBV5-5 with TRBJ2-7, with D hard to call. The ends were cut back, 4 bases at V and 6 bases at J, with 14 bases in the middle. Germline-derived CDR1 and CDR2 are SGHKS and YYEKEE (reference sequence). The CDR3 runs 13 residues. CDR3 loop: CASSAGGQFEQYF. As DNA, the CDR3 is TGTGCCAGCAGCGCAGGCGGCCAGTTCGAGCAGTACTTC.

This clone was seen a single time. The V and J genes are TRBV7-8 and TRBJ2-5; no clear D gene. The CDR3 contains 13 residues. Per the germline V gene, CDR1 is SGHVS and CDR2 is FQNEAQ. The V gene lost 5 bases and the J gene lost 3 bases, with 10 bases spanning the gap. The CDR3 sequence is CASSRSNKETQYF. The CDR3 nucleotides are TGTGCCAGCAGCCGAAGCAATAAAGAGACCCAGTACTTC. Supplemented by reference TRBV7-8 and TRBJ2-5, the full variable domain reads GAGVSQSPRYKVAKRGQDVALRCDPISGHVSLFWYQQALGQGPEFLTYFQNEAQLDKSGLPSDRFFAERPEGSVSTLKIQRTQQEDSAVYLCASSRSNKETQYFGPGTRLLVL.

The V and J genes are TRBV2 and TRBJ1-1; D not certain. Germline V gene lookup returns CDR1 SNHLY and CDR2 FYNNEI. The CDR3 sequence is 16 residues long. Trimming removed 7 bases from V and 5 bases from J, with 23 bases in between. The CDR3 nucleotides read TGTGCCAGCACCCTACGGATAGACCCTGGGCGGACTGAAGCTTTCTTT. Protein: CASTLRIDPGRTEAFF.